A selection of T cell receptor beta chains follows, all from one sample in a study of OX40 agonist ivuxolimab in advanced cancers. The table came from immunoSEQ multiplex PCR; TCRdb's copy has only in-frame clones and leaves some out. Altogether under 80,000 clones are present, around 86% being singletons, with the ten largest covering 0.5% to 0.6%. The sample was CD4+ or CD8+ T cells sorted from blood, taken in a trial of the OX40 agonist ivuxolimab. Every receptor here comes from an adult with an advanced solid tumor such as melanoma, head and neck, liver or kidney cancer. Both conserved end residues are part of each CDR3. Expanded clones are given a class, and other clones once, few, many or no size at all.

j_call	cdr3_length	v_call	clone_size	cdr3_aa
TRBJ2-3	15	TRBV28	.	CASSPPAASTDTQYF
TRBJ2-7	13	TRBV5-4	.	CASSLGGGYEQYF
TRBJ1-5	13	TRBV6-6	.	CASSQTGDQPQHF
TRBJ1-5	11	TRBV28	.	CASSGNQPQHF
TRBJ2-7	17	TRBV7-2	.	CASSLVTGTSGGYEQYF
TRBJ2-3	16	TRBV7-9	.	CASSPLRTGRADTQYF
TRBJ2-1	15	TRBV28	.	CASSLHPGQGNEQFF
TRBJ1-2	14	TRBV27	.	CASSPDRTFYGYTF
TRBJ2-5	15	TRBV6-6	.	CASSSPDRGLETQYF
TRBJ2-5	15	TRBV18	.	CASSRQATNQETQYF
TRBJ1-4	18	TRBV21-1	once	CASNLTRGLTTTNEKLFF
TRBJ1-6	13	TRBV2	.	CASGIRGNSPLHF
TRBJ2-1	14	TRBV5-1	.	CASSPGTSGGVQFF
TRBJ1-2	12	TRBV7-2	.	CASSSRGSGYTF
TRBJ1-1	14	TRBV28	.	CASSLPGVNTEAFF
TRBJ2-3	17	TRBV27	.	CASSRRSEPAGVDTQYF
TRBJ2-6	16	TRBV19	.	CASRGGAGVGANVLTF
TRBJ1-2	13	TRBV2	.	CASSQQGPYGYTF
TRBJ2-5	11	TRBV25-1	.	CASSRIETQYF
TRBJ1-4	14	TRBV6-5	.	CASSGGATNEKLFF
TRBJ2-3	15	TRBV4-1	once	CASSRIMGDADTQYF
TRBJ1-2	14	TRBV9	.	CASSVDGGPYGYTF
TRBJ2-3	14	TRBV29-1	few	CSVLGEMGTDTQYF
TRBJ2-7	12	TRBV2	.	CASKTDTYEQYF
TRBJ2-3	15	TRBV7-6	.	CASSLRTGGTDTQYF
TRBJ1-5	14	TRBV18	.	CASSPTYSNQPQHF
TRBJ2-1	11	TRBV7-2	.	CASSLKSEQFF
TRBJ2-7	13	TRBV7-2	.	CASSLGRGYEQYF
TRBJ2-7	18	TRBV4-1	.	CASSPNLLGLAGSGEQYF
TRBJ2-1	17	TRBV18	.	CASSPPSGSSVNNEQFF
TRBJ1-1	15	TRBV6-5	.	CASSYSREGNTEAFF
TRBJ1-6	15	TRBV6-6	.	CASSAGQGANSPLHF
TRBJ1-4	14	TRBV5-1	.	CASSLDPGREKLFF
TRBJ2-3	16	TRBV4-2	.	CASSQDNREGRDTQYF
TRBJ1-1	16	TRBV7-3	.	CASSFQPPEVGTEAFF
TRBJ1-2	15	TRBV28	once	CASSLSEEWGDGYTF
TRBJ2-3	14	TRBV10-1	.	CASSESIPTDTQYF
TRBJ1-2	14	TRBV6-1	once	CASSKQGTSNGYTF
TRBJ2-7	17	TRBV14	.	CASSRKVSGHYPYEQYF
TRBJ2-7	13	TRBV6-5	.	CASTDGREYEQYF